This T cell receptor (beta chain) stems from a study of shared clonotypes between healthy human individuals. Sequencing was performed with immunoSEQ multiplex PCR; in TCRdb, only in-frame clones are kept and a portion is missing. The profile shows 600,000 or so clones, nearly 98% of them singletons. Naive CD8 cells were CD45RO-negative, positively selected for CCR7, excluding terminally differentiated effector memory CD45RA+ cells. The CDR3 covers 16 residues. With 1 base removed from V and 0 bases from J, the gap between germline ends came to 10 bases. Germline V gene lookup returns CDR1 SGHTA and CDR2 FQGNSA.

The origin of this receptor is a man aged 30 to 39 in good health. The material sequenced was naive CD8+ T cells sorted from blood. The chain recombines TRBV7-2 with TRBJ1-3; D is unresolved. CDR3 sequence reads: CASSLGAVLSGNTIYF. CDR3 coding DNA: TGTGCCAGCAGCTTAGGGGCAGTCCTCTCTGGAAACACCATATATTTT.